A single sample is the source of the 12 T cell receptor beta chains below, sequenced in a study of identical twins. TCRdb recomputed calls from the 5' RACE reads with MiXCR, one row per CDR3 protein. The sample contains hundreds of thousands of distinct CDR3 sequences, 20% to 25% of which appear only once. These same data were also listed under a study on T cells expressing NK-cell markers.

Sequenced material: PBMCs. These receptors all come from a woman younger than 35 in good health.

CDR3 bases: TGTGCCAGTAACGAGGAGGGGAACTACGAGCAGTACTTC. Protein product: CASNEEGNYEQYF. The rearrangement joins TRBV12-3 or TRBV12-4 to TRBJ2-7, with a weak D call TRBD2 (6 bases). Trimming removed 9 bases from V and 3 bases from J, with 15 bases in between. CDR3 size: 13 residues.

This CDR3 reads CASSLLRPGLAEQYF. CDR3 in DNA: TGTGCCAGCAGCTTATTAAGACCCGGTTTGGCCGAGCAGTACTTC. The chain couples TRBV7-9 to TRBJ2-7; D remains ambiguous. CDR1 and CDR2 from the germline V gene are SEHNR and FQNEAQ (reference sequence). This CDR3 has 15 residues. V lost 2 bases and J lost 6, with 17 bases in between.

This clonotype was counted many times. This rearrangement joins TRBV20-1 to TRBJ2-7; D ambiguous. The CDR3 covers 13 residues. The V and J ends lost 1 base and 4 bases respectively, with 11 bases between them. Per the germline V gene, CDR1 is DFQATT and CDR2 is SNEGSKA (reference sequence). The CDR3 protein is CSARAYDDYEQYF. CDR3 sequence (DNA): TGCAGTGCTAGAGCCTACGATGATTACGAGCAGTACTTC.

Many counts were recorded for this clonotype. The rearrangement joins TRBV6-5 to TRBJ1-1; D might be TRBD1 (5 bases). The CDR3 totals 15 residues. Germline values: CDR1 MNHEY, CDR2 SVGAGI. The V end was cut by 4 bases, the J end by 6 bases, with 18 bases between. The CDR3 reads CASSSPGLRSPEAFF. The CDR3 nucleotides read TGTGCCAGCAGTTCCCCGGGGCTTAGATCCCCTGAAGCTTTCTTT.

This clonotype showed up just a few times. J is TRBJ2-3 and V is TRBV20-1, with D maybe TRBD1 (5 bases). Germline assignment: CDR1 DFQATT and CDR2 SNEGSKA (reference sequence). The CDR3 covers 12 residues. Trimming shortened V by 8 bases and J by 5 bases, and 14 bases separated the two germline ends. Here the CDR3 reads CSSGRMVDTQYF. In DNA, the CDR3 is TGCAGTTCAGGGCGGATGGTAGATACGCAGTATTTT.

There are a few counts of this clonotype. The chain has TRBV28 and TRBJ2-1; D perhaps matches TRBD2 (5 bases). Between the trimmed V and J ends, which lost 6 bases and 4 bases, there was a span of 13 bases. The CDR3 loop spans 14 amino acids. From germline, CDR1 is MDHEN and CDR2 SYDVKM. DNA of the CDR3: TGTGCCAGCAGAAGAGCGGTATTGTACAATGAGCAGTTCTTC. It yields the protein CASRRAVLYNEQFF.

This clonotype was detected many times. J is TRBJ2-5 and V is TRBV2; D is possibly TRBD1 (6 bases). This CDR3 comprises 16 residues. Trimming shortened V by 1 base and J by 2 bases, and 14 bases separated the two germline ends. The germline gives CDR1 SNHLY, CDR2 FYNNEI. The CDR3 loop is CASSEGPGVGQETQYF. The CDR3 nucleotides read TGTGCCAGCAGTGAAGGGCCAGGGGTTGGACAAGAGACCCAGTACTTC.

The chain is built from TRBV20-1 and TRBJ2-7; TRBD1 aligns across 9 bases. With V trimmed by 7 bases and J by 4 bases, 8 bases remained unmatched. CDR3 length: 13 residues. Germline V gene data show CDR1 as DFQATT and CDR2 as SNEGSKA (reference sequence). The CDR3 loop is CSGLDRGLYEQYF. CDR3 in DNA: TGCAGTGGACTGGACAGGGGATTATACGAGCAGTACTTC.

V usage is TRBV20-1 and J usage is TRBJ2-1; D ambiguous. CDR3 length equals 14 residues. Germline V lookup: CDR1 DFQATT, CDR2 SNEGSKA (reference sequence). The V end was cut by 3 bases, the J end by 2 bases, with 11 bases between. The CDR3 is CSASSIQTYNEQFF. As DNA, the CDR3 is TGCAGTGCTAGTTCCATACAGACCTACAATGAGCAGTTCTTC.

This chain connects TRBV3-1 to TRBJ1-1, with unresolved D. The V and J ends lost 1 base and 8 bases respectively, with 11 bases between them. Germline loops: CDR1 LGHDT, CDR2 YNNKEL (reference sequence). The CDR3 contains 13 residues. The CDR3: CASSQGGVREAFF. The CDR3 nucleotides read TGTGCCAGCAGCCAAGGTGGGGTAAGGGAAGCTTTCTTT.

This clonotype has a handful of counts. V gene TRBV29-1 combines with J gene TRBJ2-1; D gene ambiguous. The CDR3 length is 14 residues. The germline V gene encodes CDR1 SQVTM and CDR2 ANQGSEA. V gave up 3 bases and J gave up 5 bases, with 14 bases separating them. CDR3 residues: CSVDGLEEDNEQFF. CDR3 sequence (DNA): TGCAGCGTTGATGGCCTTGAGGAAGACAATGAGCAGTTCTTC.

V is TRBV29-1 and J is TRBJ1-5; 8 nucleotides match TRBD1. Germline CDR1 reads SQVTM; CDR2 reads ANQGSEA. V lost 5 bases and J lost 5; bases outside the gene matches: 5. The CDR3 has 13 residues. The CDR3 DNA sequence: TGCAGCGTTAGACAGGGGCGAGATCAGCCCCAGCATTTT. As protein: CSVRQGRDQPQHF.